Sequencing of this T cell receptor (beta chain) was carried out in a study of T cell responses to AZD1222 COVID-19 vaccine. Points from the study as a whole: Clonal diversity may have been underestimated, and the donors were mostly white British, with more females than males.

Deletions cut 1 base from V and 4 bases from J, with 10 bases between. The CDR3 has 14 residues. The germline V gene has CDR1 SGHAT and CDR2 FQNNGV. Here immunoSEQ multiplex PCR was the method, and the copy in TCRdb shows in-frame clones only, minus some. The sample lists about 160,000 clones, about 92% seen once, with about 1% in the top ten. This clone is a singleton in its sample. Its antigen is unknown. The V gene is TRBV11-2, the J gene TRBJ1-2; tentatively, D is TRBD1 (6 bases). This specimen consisted of peripheral blood, obtained on day 0 of AZD1222 vaccination. This TCR came from an adult in good health. The CDR3 nucleotides are TGTGCCAGCAGCTTAGTACAGGGAACCTATGGCTACACCTTC. Its translation is CASSLVQGTYGYTF.